These 18 T cell receptor beta chains share one sample of origin, sequenced in a study of T cells in Graves' hyperthyroidism and ophthalmopathy. TCR beta CDR3 regions were amplified from RNA transcripts. HTBI primers drove first-round RT-PCR of the TCR CDR3. TCRdb re-called the multiplex PCR reads with MiXCR, one entry per CDR3 protein. The sample yields about 250,000 distinct CDR3 sequences, approximately 25% seen once. Source material: blood. Every receptor here comes from a woman aged 40 to 55 with Graves' ophthalmopathy.

The gene calls are TRBV15 and TRBJ1-5; TRBD1 is a possible D gene (5 bases). Germline V gene data show CDR1 as LNHNV and CDR2 as YYDKDF (reference sequence). The ends were cut back, 3 bases at V and 5 bases at J, with 11 bases in the middle. The length of the CDR3 is 14 residues. CDR3 in amino acids: CATSRRLTDQPQHF. In DNA, the CDR3 is TGTGCCACCAGCAGGAGATTGACAGATCAGCCCCAGCATTTT.

This clonotype was recorded many times. This chain joins TRBV6-4 and TRBJ1-1, with D uncertain. CDR1 and CDR2 from the germline V gene are MRHNA and SNTAGT. The CDR3 covers 13 residues. V lost 6 bases and J lost 4, with 12 bases in between. This CDR3 reads CASSLEGGTEAFF. The CDR3, as DNA: TGTGCCAGCAGCCTCGAAGGTGGCACTGAAGCTTTCTTT.

This clonotype appeared many times. The rearrangement uses TRBV29-1 and TRBJ2-2; D uncertain. V dropped 3 bases and J dropped 3 bases, with 11 bases sitting between them. The V gene's germline CDR1 is SQVTM and CDR2 ANQGSEA. CDR3 length equals 14 residues. In DNA form, the CDR3 reads TGCAGCGTTGATATGGTTCTTCACACCGGGGAGCTGTTTTTT. The encoded protein is CSVDMVLHTGELFF.

This clonotype showed up many times. This chain joins TRBV28 and TRBJ2-7, with unresolved D. V lost 5 bases, J lost 3 bases, and 17 bases lay in between. CDR1 MDHEN and CDR2 SYDVKM come from the germline V gene. The CDR3 length is 15 residues. The CDR3 sequence: CASSPSSGSYYEQYF. The CDR3 nucleotides read TGTGCCAGCAGTCCATCGTCGGGCAGCTACTACGAGCAGTACTTC.

Many counts were recorded for this clonotype. The CDR3, as DNA: TGTGCCAGCTCCCGGGCAGGGTTGGAGACCCAGTACTTC. Its protein is CASSRAGLETQYF. The rearrangement joins TRBV6-5 to TRBJ2-5; TRBD1 is a possible D gene (5 bases). CDR1 is MNHEY and CDR2 is SVGAGI in the germline V gene. Trimming cost V 8 bases and J 5 bases, with 15 bases left between them. This CDR3 has 13 amino acids.

The chain has TRBV15 and TRBJ2-7; 8 positions match TRBD1. V was clipped by 6 bases and J by 6 bases; unmatched bases: 13. Germline V gene sequence: CDR1 LNHNV, CDR2 YYDKDF (reference sequence). This CDR3 has 15 amino acids. This CDR3 reads CATRRTGTRYGEQYF. CDR3 coding DNA: TGTGCCACCAGACGGACAGGGACCCGATATGGCGAGCAGTACTTC.

In its sample, this clonotype was seen many times. V usage is TRBV30 and J usage is TRBJ2-5; 11 bases align to TRBD1. V was pared by 5 bases and J by 6 bases, with 8 bases of the junction left unmatched. Germline V lookup: CDR1 GTSNPN, CDR2 SVGIG (reference sequence). The CDR3 is 14 amino acids. CDR3 in amino acids: CAWARGTGGKTQYF. CDR3 nucleotides: TGTGCCTGGGCGAGAGGGACAGGGGGAAAGACCCAGTACTTC. Variable domain in full (rest from reference TRBV30 and TRBJ2-5): SQTIHQWPATLVQPVGSPLSLECTVEGTSNPNLYWYRQAAGRGLQLLFYSVGIGQISSEVPQNLSASRPQDRQFILSSKKLLLSDSGFYLCAWARGTGGKTQYFGPGTRLLVL.

The CDR3 DNA follows: TGTGCCAGCGGCCGTCGACAGGGGGCGCCTACTGAAGCTTTCTTT. This translates into CASGRRQGAPTEAFF. This sequence joins TRBV7-2 and TRBJ1-1; 10 bases match TRBD1. CDR3 length equals 15 residues. With 8 bases clipped from V and 5 bases from J, the junction kept 11 bases outside the gene matches. Germline CDR1 and CDR2: SGHTA and FQGNSA.

This clonotype showed up many times. The chain joins TRBV6-4 to TRBJ1-2; the match to TRBD1 covers 7 bases. The V gene's germline CDR1 is MRHNA and CDR2 SNTAGT. The J segment lost 7 bases and the V segment lost 4 bases, leaving 6 bases of the junction unmatched. CDR3 length: 13 amino acids. CDR3 coding DNA: TGTGCCAGCAGTGGACAGGGAATAGGTGGCTACACCTTC. Translated: CASSGQGIGGYTF.

This chain links TRBV28 with TRBJ2-7, with D perhaps TRBD1 or TRBD2 (6 bases each). The CDR3 covers 8 residues. Germline V lookup: CDR1 MDHEN, CDR2 SYDVKM. In DNA, the CDR3 is TGTGCACAGGGAGGGCAGTACTTC. Its protein is CAQGGQYF.

The chain carries TRBV12-3 or TRBV12-4 and TRBJ2-5; the D is unclear. The CDR3 has 13 amino acids. Trimming took 2 bases from V and 5 from J, leaving 9 bases between them. The CDR3 DNA follows: TGTGCCAGCAGTTTAACCGTCTCGGAGACCCAGTACTTC. It encodes CASSLTVSETQYF.

This clonotype occurred many times. The chain is built from TRBV4-2 and TRBJ2-7, with D possibly being TRBD1 or TRBD2 (5 bases each). Germline-derived CDR1 and CDR2 are LGHNA and YNFKEQ. V was pared by 3 bases and J by 2 bases, with 14 bases between. The CDR3 totals 15 residues. This CDR3 reads CASSQAGTGTYEQYF. The CDR3 DNA reads TGTGCCAGCAGCCAGGCCGGGACGGGGACCTACGAGCAGTACTTC.

V gene TRBV24-1 combines with J gene TRBJ1-2; D possibly corresponds to TRBD1 (5 bases). V was shortened by 4 bases and J by 3 bases, with 14 bases between the two germline ends. CDR1 and CDR2 (germline): KGHDR, SFDVKD. This CDR3 region has 15 residues. The CDR3 region is CATSDRDSPYYGYTF. CDR3 nucleotide sequence: TGTGCCACCAGTGACCGTGACAGTCCCTACTATGGCTACACCTTC.

This clonotype was counted only a few times. A much larger clone differs by one base, so this may be a read error. The chain uses TRBV3-1 and TRBJ1-1, with TRBD1 identical over 8 bases. Germline V lookup: CDR1 LGHDT, CDR2 YNNKEL (reference sequence). The junction had 5 bases not matched to a gene; V was cut back by 5 bases and J by 6 bases. CDR3 length equals 13 residues. In DNA form, the CDR3 reads TGTGCCAGCAGCGGACAGGGAAGAGCTGAAGCTTTCTTT. It is translated as CASSGQGRAEAFF.

V and J are TRBV28 and TRBJ2-5; D uncertain. Germline CDR1 reads MDHEN; CDR2 reads SYDVKM. V was cut by 8 bases and J by 2 bases, with 15 bases left in between. This CDR3 has 14 amino acids. The CDR3 coding sequence is TGTGCCAGCGTGCCCTCAGGCCCGCAAGAGACCCAGTACTTC. Translated, it gives CASVPSGPQETQYF. Complete variable domain (other parts from reference TRBV28 and TRBJ2-5): DVKVTQSSRYLVKRTGEKVFLECVQDMDHENMFWYRQDPGLGLRLIYFSYDVKMKEKGDIPEGYSVSREKKERFSLILESASTNQTSMYLCASVPSGPQETQYFGPGTRLLVL.

This clonotype was picked up many times. This chain links TRBV2 with TRBJ2-5; TRBD2 agrees at 13 bases. Losses at the gene ends were 7 bases for V and 1 base for J; bases not matched to a gene: 9. The germline V gene encodes CDR1 SNHLY and CDR2 FYNNEI. This CDR3 has 17 amino acids. The CDR3 reads CASIFGLAGVIQETQYF. The DNA for the CDR3 is TGTGCCAGCATTTTTGGACTAGCGGGAGTCATCCAAGAGACCCAGTACTTC.

This clonotype was observed at least ten times. V gene TRBV13 combines with J gene TRBJ2-6; 7 bases are shared with TRBD2. The CDR3 runs to 18 residues. Germline-derived CDR1 and CDR2 are PRHDT and FYEKMQ (reference sequence). The V gene end was trimmed by 5 bases and the J gene end by 2 bases; junction bases not matched to a gene: 12. The CDR3 nucleotides are TGTGCCAGCAGCCTTAGTTGGGGGGGAGTCCCTGGGGCCAACGTCCTGACTTTC. The encoded protein is CASSLSWGGVPGANVLTF.

This chain links TRBV19 with TRBJ1-1; possibly TRBD1 for D (6 bases). Germline V gives CDR1 LNHDA, CDR2 SQIVND (reference sequence). V lost 3 bases, J lost 10 bases, and 9 bases lay in between. The CDR3 has 11 residues. Here the CDR3 reads CASSMNRAAFF. DNA of the CDR3: TGTGCCAGTAGTATGAACAGGGCAGCTTTCTTT.